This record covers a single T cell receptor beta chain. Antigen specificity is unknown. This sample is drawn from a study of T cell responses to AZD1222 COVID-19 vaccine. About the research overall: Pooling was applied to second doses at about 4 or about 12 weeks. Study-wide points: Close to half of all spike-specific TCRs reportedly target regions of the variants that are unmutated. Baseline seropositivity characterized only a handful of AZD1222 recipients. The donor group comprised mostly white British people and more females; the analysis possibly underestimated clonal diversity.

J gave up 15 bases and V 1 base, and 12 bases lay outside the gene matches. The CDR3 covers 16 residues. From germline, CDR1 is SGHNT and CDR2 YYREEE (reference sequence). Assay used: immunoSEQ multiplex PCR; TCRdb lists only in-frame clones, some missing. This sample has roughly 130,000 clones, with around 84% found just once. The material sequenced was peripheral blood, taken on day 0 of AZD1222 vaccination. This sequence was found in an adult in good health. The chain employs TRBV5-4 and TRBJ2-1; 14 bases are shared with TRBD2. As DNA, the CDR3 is TGTGCCAGCAGCTTGAATCGACTAGCGGGGGGGCCTTATTTGTTCTTC. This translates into CASSLNRLAGGPYLFF. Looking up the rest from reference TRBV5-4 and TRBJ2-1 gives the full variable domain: ETGVTQSPTHLIKTRGQQVTLRCSSQSGHNTVSWYQQALGQGPQFIFQYYREEENGRGNFPPRFSGLQFPNYSSELNVNALELDDSALYLCASSLNRLAGGPYLFFGPGTRLTVL.